The 30 T cell receptor beta chains below all came from one sample that was sequenced in a study of regulatory dendritic cells for organ transplantation. Generated by immunoSEQ multiplex PCR, the TCRdb table keeps only in-frame clones and is missing some. The table has over 20,000 clones, roughly 69% seen once; the top ten hold 0.92%. Sequences were obtained from memory CD4+ T cells from blood. The sample's subset: CD45RO+ memory T cells. The origin of the receptors is a human donor in good health.

CDR3 residues: CASSFFPGDETEAFF. The CDR3 bases are TGTGCCAGCAGCTTCTTCCCAGGGGATGAGACTGAAGCTTTCTTT. The chain recombines TRBV7-2 with TRBJ1-1, with a possible D match to TRBD1 (6 bases). Germline CDR1 SGHTA, CDR2 FQGNSA. There are 15 residues in the CDR3. The V end lost 3 bases, the J end lost 5 bases, and 16 bases lay between the germline ends.

The chain uses TRBV6-5 and TRBJ1-6; 9 positions agree with TRBD1. After removal of 5 bases from V and 13 bases from J, the junction contained 9 bases not matched to a gene. This CDR3 spans 14 amino acids. Germline lookup yields CDR1 MNHEY and CDR2 SVGAGI. The CDR3 region has the DNA TGTGCCAGCAGTGACGGGACAGGGATCTCTCCCCTCCACTTT. Encoded protein: CASSDGTGISPLHF.

The V and J genes are TRBV13 and TRBJ1-1; D uncertain. Trimming shortened V by 2 bases and J by 12 bases, and 13 bases separated the two germline ends. Germline values: CDR1 PRHDT, CDR2 FYEKMQ (reference sequence). CDR3 length: 12 residues. CDR3 nucleotides: TGTGCCAGCAGCTTACTGTCGAGATCGTCTTTCTTT. As protein: CASSLLSRSSFF.

V is TRBV6-6 and J is TRBJ2-3; 9 bases are shared with TRBD1. The CDR3 has 14 amino acids. Germline-derived CDR1 and CDR2 are MNHNY and SVGAGI (reference sequence). V lost 6 bases and J lost 2; bases outside the gene matches: 3. CDR3 sequence reads: CASSGTGPTDTQYF. CDR3 coding DNA: TGTGCCAGCAGCGGGACAGGGCCCACAGATACGCAGTATTTT.

The chain joins TRBV25-1 to TRBJ2-3; D is undetermined. The V gene lost 2 bases and the J gene lost 0 bases, with 6 bases spanning the gap. From germline, CDR1 is MGHDK and CDR2 SYGVNS. CDR3 length: 14 amino acids. CDR3 coding DNA: TGTGCCAGCAGTGAACGGGTGAGCACAGATACGCAGTATTTT. Its protein product is CASSERVSTDTQYF.

The chain links TRBV18 to TRBJ1-5; TRBD1 aligns across 9 bases. Germline-derived CDR1 and CDR2 are KGHSH and LQKENI. The CDR3 spans 16 residues. V shed 4 bases, J shed 0 bases, and the junction held 4 bases outside the gene matches. The CDR3 is CASSLGQGFSNQPQHF. The CDR3 DNA follows: TGTGCCAGCTCACTAGGACAGGGGTTTAGCAATCAGCCCCAGCATTTT.

The V gene is TRBV7-2, the J gene TRBJ1-2; 11 bases align to TRBD1. This CDR3 has 17 residues. In germline, CDR1 is SGHTA, CDR2 FQGNSA. V was pared by 4 bases and J by 5 bases, with 12 bases of the junction left unmatched. The CDR3 loop is CASSSRSGQGAEYGYTF. In DNA, the CDR3 is TGTGCCAGCAGCTCCCGCAGCGGACAGGGGGCAGAATATGGCTACACCTTC.

The chain recombines TRBV19 with TRBJ1-1, with a tentative D call TRBD1 (5 bases). The CDR3 covers 13 residues. Germline V gives CDR1 LNHDA, CDR2 SQIVND (reference sequence). Trimming cost V 6 bases and J 4 bases, with 12 bases left between them. The CDR3 loop reads CASRGTRVTEAFF. The CDR3 region has the DNA TGTGCCAGTAGGGGGACTCGGGTCACTGAAGCTTTCTTT.

The chain carries TRBV6-1 and TRBJ1-1; D gene uncertain. CDR3 length: 14 residues. The germline V gene encodes CDR1 MNHNS and CDR2 SASEGT. Between the trimmed V and J ends, which lost 3 bases and 1 base, there was a span of 9 bases. As DNA, the CDR3 is TGTGCCAGCAGTGAGGCCCGACAGAACACTGAAGCTTTCTTT. Encoded protein: CASSEARQNTEAFF.

J is TRBJ1-5 and V is TRBV29-1; D remains unclear. CDR1 and CDR2 from the germline V gene are SQVTM and ANQGSEA. V gave up 4 bases and J gave up 6 bases, with 13 bases separating them. CDR3 length: 13 amino acids. CDR3 amino acids: CSVVYSDGQPQHF. The DNA for the CDR3 is TGCAGCGTTGTGTACAGTGACGGTCAGCCCCAGCATTTT.

In its sample, this clone was seen once. This rearrangement joins TRBV4-3 to TRBJ2-5, with D possibly TRBD1 on 6 matching bases. The CDR3 is 15 residues long. Trimming removed 0 bases from V and 1 base from J, with 9 bases in between. CDR1 is LGHNA and CDR2 is YSLEER in the germline V gene. The CDR3 DNA follows: TGCGCCAGCAGCCAAGAATTCAGGGGCCAAGAGACCCAGTACTTC. Translation gives CASSQEFRGQETQYF.

The V gene is TRBV7-9, the J gene TRBJ1-1, with 7 bases identical to TRBD1. CDR3 length: 12 amino acids. Germline V gene lookup returns CDR1 SEHNR and CDR2 FQNEAQ (reference sequence). The CDR3 coding sequence is TGTGTAGTTGGGGGACAGACCACTGAAGCTTTCTTT. Translating it yields CVVGGQTTEAFF.

The sample holds a few counts of this clone. Here the CDR3 reads CASSGGQGEDGYTF. As DNA, the CDR3 is TGCGCCAGCAGCGGGGGACAGGGAGAGGATGGCTACACCTTC. The rearrangement uses TRBV5-1 and TRBJ1-2, with 9 bases matching TRBD1. The V gene's germline CDR1 is SGHRS and CDR2 YFSETQ. The CDR3 runs 14 residues. The junction had 7 bases not matched to a gene; V was cut back by 4 bases and J by 6 bases.

The V gene is TRBV7-9, the J gene TRBJ2-1; D unclear. Germline V lookup: CDR1 SEHNR, CDR2 FQNEAQ (reference sequence). Trimming took off 2 bases at V and 0 bases at J, with 8 bases between the two ends. CDR3 length equals 15 residues. This CDR3 reads CASSLPPGSYNEQFF. CDR3 DNA: TGTGCCAGCAGCTTACCCCCAGGCTCCTACAATGAGCAGTTCTTC.

V usage is TRBV14 and J usage is TRBJ2-5; weak D call: TRBD2 (5 bases). The V gene lost 4 bases and the J gene lost 5 bases, with 14 bases spanning the gap. The CDR3 extends over 14 amino acids. Looked up from germline, CDR1 is SGHDN and CDR2 is FVKESK. In DNA, the CDR3 is TGTGCCAGCAGCCCCGGGCTAGCAGGCGAGACCCAGTACTTC. This codes for CASSPGLAGETQYF.

The CDR3 is CASSLMAGTSGGYTQYF. The CDR3 DNA reads as TGTGCCAGCAGCTTAATGGCTGGGACTAGCGGGGGGTACACCCAGTACTTC. The chain employs TRBV7-3 and TRBJ2-5, with TRBD2 matching 15 bases. Germline CDR1 SGHTA, CDR2 FQGTGA. Losses at the gene ends were 1 base for V and 8 bases for J; bases not matched to a gene: 8. The CDR3 totals 17 residues.

This sequence joins TRBV7-3 and TRBJ1-6; the D is unclear. V lost 2 bases and J lost 5, with 4 bases in between. This CDR3 comprises 13 residues. Germline V gene data show CDR1 as SGHTA and CDR2 as FQGTGA. For the CDR3, the DNA is TGTGCCAGCAGCTTACAGAATAATTCACCCCTCCACTTT. Translating it yields CASSLQNNSPLHF. The variable domain in full, completed from reference TRBV7-3 and TRBJ1-6, reads GAGVSQTPSNKVTEKGKYVELRCDPISGHTALYWYRQSLGQGPEFLIYFQGTGAADDSGLPNDRFFAVRPEGSVSTLKIQRTERGDSAVYLCASSLQNNSPLHFGNGTRLTVT.

J is TRBJ1-4 and V is TRBV7-8; the D is unclear. Germline V gives CDR1 SGHVS, CDR2 FQNEAQ. The CDR3 runs 14 residues. V was cut by 1 base and J by 4 bases, with 7 bases left in between. The CDR3 is CASSLGSHNEKLFF. CDR3 sequence (DNA): TGTGCCAGCAGCTTAGGCAGTCATAATGAAAAACTGTTTTTT.

The chain uses TRBV6-1 and TRBJ2-1; tentative D call: TRBD1 (5 bases). Germline V gene lookup returns CDR1 MNHNS and CDR2 SASEGT. The CDR3 runs 15 residues. Trimming removed 3 bases at V and 1 base at J, with 10 bases between. The CDR3 is CASSDKGQSYNEQFF. CDR3 DNA: TGTGCCAGCAGTGACAAGGGGCAGTCCTACAATGAGCAGTTCTTC.

The CDR3 reads CASSSLYRDPYEQYF. The CDR3 DNA is TGTGCCAGCAGCTCTTTATACAGGGACCCCTACGAGCAGTACTTC. The chain is built from TRBV7-9 and TRBJ2-7, with a weak D call TRBD1 (6 bases). This CDR3 spans 15 amino acids. CDR1 SEHNR and CDR2 FQNEAQ come from the germline V gene (reference sequence). Between the trimmed V and J ends, which lost 4 bases and 2 bases, there was a span of 15 bases.

The chain links TRBV5-1 to TRBJ1-1, with TRBD1 matching over 8 bases. CDR1 SGHRS and CDR2 YFSETQ come from the germline V gene. The length of the CDR3 is 16 residues. The V gene end was trimmed by 4 bases and the J gene end by 4 bases; junction bases not matched to a gene: 12. The CDR3 reads CASSVTIGQGGTEAFF. CDR3 DNA: TGCGCCAGCAGCGTAACCATCGGACAGGGTGGCACTGAAGCTTTCTTT.

The rearrangement joins TRBV7-3 to TRBJ1-6, with 9 bases matching TRBD1. The V gene's germline CDR1 is SGHTA and CDR2 FQGTGA. Trimming cost V 0 bases and J 10 bases; bases outside gene matches: 1. The CDR3 loop spans 14 amino acids. The CDR3: CASSLTGQGSPLHF. DNA for the CDR3: TGTGCCAGCAGCTTAACGGGACAGGGATCACCCCTCCACTTT.

The CDR3 is CASSRGGNNPTETQYF. Written as DNA, the CDR3 is TGTGCCAGCAGCCGAGGTGGTAACAATCCCACAGAGACCCAGTACTTC. V is TRBV5-4 and J is TRBJ2-5; D unclear. The CDR3 has 16 residues. CDR1 and CDR2 (germline): SGHNT, YYREEE (reference sequence). V lost 4 bases and J lost 4, with 20 bases in between.

CDR3 protein: CSARDRRAQYF. In DNA, the CDR3 is TGCAGTGCTAGAGATAGGAGAGCGCAGTACTTC. This sequence joins TRBV20-1 and TRBJ2-7; D unclear. With 0 bases removed from V and 9 bases from J, the gap between germline ends came to 9 bases. Per germline, CDR1 DFQATT and CDR2 SNEGSKA (reference sequence). The CDR3 is 11 residues long.

V is TRBV5-6 and J is TRBJ2-1; the D is unclear. The CDR3 is 15 residues long. Germline V gene lookup returns CDR1 SGHDT and CDR2 YYEEEE. Trimming left V 4 bases short and J 1 base short, with 12 bases between. The CDR3 DNA is TGTGCCAGCAGCCCGTGGCACCAGTCCTACAATGAGCAGTTCTTC. Translation: CASSPWHQSYNEQFF.

This clone has just a few counts. The rearrangement joins TRBV6-6 to TRBJ1-1; no firm D call. The V and J ends lost 0 bases and 1 base respectively, with 6 bases between them. Germline V gives CDR1 MNHNY, CDR2 SVGAGI (reference sequence). This CDR3 comprises 14 residues. The CDR3 nucleotides read TGTGCCAGCAGTTACTCGGAGGGGAACACTGAAGCTTTCTTT. This translates into CASSYSEGNTEAFF.

The chain uses TRBV4-1 and TRBJ2-4; unclear D gene. This CDR3 is 14 amino acids long. Germline CDR1 MGHRA, CDR2 YSYEKL. Trimming pared 1 base from V and 0 bases from J, leaving 4 bases between. The CDR3 loop reads CASSQVIAKNIQYF. The CDR3 region has the DNA TGCGCCAGCAGCCAAGTAATAGCCAAAAACATTCAGTACTTC.

The chain links TRBV19 to TRBJ1-1, with 8 bases that match TRBD1. With 5 bases clipped from V and 5 bases from J, the junction kept 10 bases outside the gene matches. CDR1 is LNHDA, CDR2 SQIVND, per germline (reference sequence). This CDR3 is built from 15 residues. CDR3 bases: TGTGCCAGTAGTCCGCTAGGACAGGGCGGGACTGAAGCTTTCTTT. The encoded protein is CASSPLGQGGTEAFF.

The chain is built from TRBV29-1 and TRBJ2-1, with 11 nucleotides matching TRBD2. This CDR3 has 13 residues. Germline CDR1 SQVTM, CDR2 ANQGSEA. V was pared by 4 bases and J by 10 bases, with 6 bases of the junction left unmatched. CDR3 sequence reads: CSVVAGGVGEQFF. In nucleotides, the CDR3 is TGCAGCGTTGTAGCGGGGGGGGTAGGAGAGCAGTTCTTC.

This clone was detected only once. The rearrangement joins TRBV5-1 to TRBJ1-2, with 8 bases aligning to TRBD1. CDR1 is SGHRS, CDR2 YFSETQ, per germline. CDR3 length: 14 residues. V dropped 0 bases and J dropped 8; count of bases not matched to a gene: 6. The CDR3 DNA follows: TGCGCCAGCAGCTTGGAAGGACAGGGAGAAGGCTACACCTTC. This encodes CASSLEGQGEGYTF.